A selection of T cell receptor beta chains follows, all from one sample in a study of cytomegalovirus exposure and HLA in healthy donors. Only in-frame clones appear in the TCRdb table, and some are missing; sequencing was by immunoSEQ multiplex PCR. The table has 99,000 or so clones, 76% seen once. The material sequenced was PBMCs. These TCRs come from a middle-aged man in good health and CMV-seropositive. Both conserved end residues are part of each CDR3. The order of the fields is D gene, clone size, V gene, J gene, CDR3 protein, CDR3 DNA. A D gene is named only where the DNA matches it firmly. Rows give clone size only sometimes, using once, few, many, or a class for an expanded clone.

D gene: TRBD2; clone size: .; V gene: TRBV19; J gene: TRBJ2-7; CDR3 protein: CASSHSGAYEQYF; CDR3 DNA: TGTGCCAGTAGTCATAGCGGGGCCTACGAGCAGTACTTC
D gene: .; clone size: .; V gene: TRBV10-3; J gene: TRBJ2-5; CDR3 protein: CATTAGLAKETQYF; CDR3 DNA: TGTGCCACCACTGCGGGGCTAGCGAAAGAGACCCAGTACTTC
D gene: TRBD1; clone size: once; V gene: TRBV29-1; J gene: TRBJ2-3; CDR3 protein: CSVEQGAVDTQYF; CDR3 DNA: TGCAGCGTTGAGCAGGGGGCCGTAGATACGCAGTATTTT
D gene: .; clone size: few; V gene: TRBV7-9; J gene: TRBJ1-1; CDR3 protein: CASSYYRDTEAFF; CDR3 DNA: TGTGCCAGCAGCTACTACAGGGACACTGAAGCTTTCTTT
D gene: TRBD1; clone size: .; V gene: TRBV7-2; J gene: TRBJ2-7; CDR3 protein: CASSKTGLIYEQYF; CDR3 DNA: TGTGCCAGCAGCAAGACAGGGCTCATTTACGAGCAGTACTTC
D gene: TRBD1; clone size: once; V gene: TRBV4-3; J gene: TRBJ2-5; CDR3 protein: CASSPSTGMETQYF; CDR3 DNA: TGCGCCAGCAGCCCATCGACAGGGATGGAGACCCAGTACTTC
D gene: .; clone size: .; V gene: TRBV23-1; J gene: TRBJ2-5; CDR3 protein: CASSLARGETQYF; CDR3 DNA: TGCGCCAGCAGTCTTGCCAGGGGAGAGACCCAGTACTTC
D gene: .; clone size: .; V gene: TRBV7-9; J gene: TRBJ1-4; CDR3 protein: CASSLGRANEKLFF; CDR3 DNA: TGTGCCAGCAGCTTGGGCAGGGCTAATGAAAAACTGTTTTTT
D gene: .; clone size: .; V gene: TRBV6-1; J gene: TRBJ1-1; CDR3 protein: CASSEAGGGNTEAFF; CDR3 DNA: TGTGCCAGCAGTGAAGCTGGGGGGGGAAACACTGAAGCTTTCTTT
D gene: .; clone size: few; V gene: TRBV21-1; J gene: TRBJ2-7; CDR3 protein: CASRQVEQYF; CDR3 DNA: TGTGCCAGCAGACAGGTCGAGCAGTACTTC
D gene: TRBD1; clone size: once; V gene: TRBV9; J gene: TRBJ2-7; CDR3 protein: CASSVGGTGFEQYF; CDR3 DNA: TGTGCCAGCAGCGTAGGGGGGACAGGGTTCGAGCAGTACTTC
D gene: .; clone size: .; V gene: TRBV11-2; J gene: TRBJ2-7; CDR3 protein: CASSLQQGYEQYF; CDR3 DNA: TGTGCCAGCAGCTTACAACAGGGCTACGAGCAGTACTTC
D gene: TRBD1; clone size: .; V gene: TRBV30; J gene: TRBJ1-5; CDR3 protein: CAWSLGQGGQPQHF; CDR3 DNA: TGTGCCTGGAGTTTAGGACAGGGTGGTCAGCCCCAGCATTTT
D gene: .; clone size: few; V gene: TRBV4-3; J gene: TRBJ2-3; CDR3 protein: CASSQGSVPDTQYF; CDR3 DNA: TGCGCCAGCAGCCAAGGTTCGGTACCAGATACGCAGTATTTT
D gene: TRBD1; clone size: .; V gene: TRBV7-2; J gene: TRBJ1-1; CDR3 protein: CASTLNRGVTEAFF; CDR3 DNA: TGTGCCAGCACCCTAAACAGGGGTGTCACTGAAGCTTTCTTT
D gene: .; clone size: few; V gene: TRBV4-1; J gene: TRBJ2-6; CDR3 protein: CASSQVGGSGANVLTF; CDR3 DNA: TGCGCCAGCAGCCAAGTGGGGGGAAGTGGGGCCAACGTCCTGACTTTC
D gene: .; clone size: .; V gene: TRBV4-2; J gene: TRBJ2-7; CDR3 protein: CASSQGPLGLSYEQYF; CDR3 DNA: TGTGCCAGCAGCCAGGGTCCTCTAGGACTCTCCTACGAGCAGTACTTC
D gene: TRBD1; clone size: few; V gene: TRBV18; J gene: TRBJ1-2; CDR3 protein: CASSPRGQGNYGYTF; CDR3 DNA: TGTGCCAGCTCACCACGGGGACAGGGAAACTATGGCTACACCTTC
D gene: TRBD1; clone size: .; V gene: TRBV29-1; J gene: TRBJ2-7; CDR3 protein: CSVLGQGNSYEQYF; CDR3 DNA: TGCAGCGTCCTGGGACAGGGGAACTCCTACGAGCAGTACTTC
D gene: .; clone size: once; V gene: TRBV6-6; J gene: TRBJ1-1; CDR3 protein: CASRGRGTEAFF; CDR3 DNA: TGTGCCAGTCGCGGCCGGGGCACTGAAGCTTTCTTT
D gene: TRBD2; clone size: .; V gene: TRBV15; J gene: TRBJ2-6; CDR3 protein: CATSRRGDGANSLTF; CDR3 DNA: TGTGCCACCAGCAGACGGGGGGATGGGGCCAACAGCCTGACTTTC
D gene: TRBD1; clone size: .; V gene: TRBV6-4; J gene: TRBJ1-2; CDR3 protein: CASRTRTGGPYGYTF; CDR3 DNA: TGTGCCAGCAGGACTAGGACAGGTGGACCTTATGGCTACACCTTC
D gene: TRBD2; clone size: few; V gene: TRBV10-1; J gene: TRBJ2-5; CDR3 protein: CAGGGRGGRKTQYF; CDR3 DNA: TGCGCCGGGGGAGGGAGGGGTGGGCGAAAGACCCAGTACTTC
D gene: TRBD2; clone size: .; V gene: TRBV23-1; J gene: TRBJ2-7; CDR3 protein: CASSQQAGSFDEQYF; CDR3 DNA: TGCGCCAGCAGTCAGCAAGCGGGGTCCTTTGACGAGCAGTACTTC
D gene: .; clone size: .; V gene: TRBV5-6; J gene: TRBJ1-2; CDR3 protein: CASSDNFRGLHYGYTF; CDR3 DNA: TGTGCCAGCAGTGATAATTTCCGTGGACTGCACTATGGCTACACCTTC
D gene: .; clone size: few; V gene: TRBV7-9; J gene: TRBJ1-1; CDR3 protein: CASSLARQMNTEAFF; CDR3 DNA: TGTGCCAGCAGCTTAGCGAGACAGATGAACACTGAAGCTTTCTTT
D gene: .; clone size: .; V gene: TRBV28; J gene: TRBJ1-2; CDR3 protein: CASSLSRALIGYTF; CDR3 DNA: TGTGCCAGCAGTTTATCGCGGGCCCTTATAGGCTACACCTTC
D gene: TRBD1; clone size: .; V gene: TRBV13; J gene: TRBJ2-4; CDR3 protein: CASSLRTGNKNSQYF; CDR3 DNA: TGTGCCAGCAGCTTACGGACAGGGAATAAAAACAGTCAGTACTTC
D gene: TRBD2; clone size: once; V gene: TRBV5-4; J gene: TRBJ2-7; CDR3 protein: CASSPPDHRRTSGEDYEQYF; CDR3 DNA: TGTGCCAGCAGCCCCCCGGACCACAGACGGACTAGCGGGGAGGACTACGAGCAGTACTTC
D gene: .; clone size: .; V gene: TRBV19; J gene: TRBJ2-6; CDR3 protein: CASSPWGVRFSGANVLTF; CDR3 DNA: TGTGCCAGTAGTCCCTGGGGCGTCCGCTTCTCTGGGGCCAACGTCCTGACTTTC
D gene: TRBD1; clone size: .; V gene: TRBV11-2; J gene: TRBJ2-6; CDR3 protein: CASSRGQGGAGANVLTF; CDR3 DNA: TGTGCCAGCAGCCGGGGACAGGGAGGGGCTGGGGCCAACGTCCTGACTTTC
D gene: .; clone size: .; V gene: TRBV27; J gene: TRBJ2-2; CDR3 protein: CASLKTGLYTGELFF; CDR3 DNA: TGTGCCAGCCTTAAGACGGGACTGTACACCGGGGAGCTGTTTTTT
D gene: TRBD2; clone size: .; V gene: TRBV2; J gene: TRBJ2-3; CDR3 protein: CASSELSGTMAINTDTQYF; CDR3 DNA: TGTGCCAGCAGCGAACTCTCCGGGACTATGGCCATAAACACAGATACGCAGTATTTT
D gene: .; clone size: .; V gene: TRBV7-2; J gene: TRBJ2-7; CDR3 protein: CASNRTPTYEQYF; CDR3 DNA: TGTGCCAGCAACAGGACCCCGACCTACGAGCAGTACTTC
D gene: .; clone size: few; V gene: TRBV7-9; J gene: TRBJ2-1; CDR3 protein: CSSSSKFRGALENEQFF; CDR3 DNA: TGTTCCAGCAGCTCCAAGTTCAGGGGGGCCCTTGAAAATGAGCAGTTCTTC
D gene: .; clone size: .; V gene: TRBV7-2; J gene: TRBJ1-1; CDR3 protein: CASSVQGRTEAFF; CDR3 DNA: TGTGCCAGCAGCGTACAGGGTAGAACTGAAGCTTTCTTT
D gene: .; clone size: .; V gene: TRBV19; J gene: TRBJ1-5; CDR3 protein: CTSSISSRGQSNQPQHF; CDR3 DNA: TGTACCAGTAGTATTTCATCCAGGGGCCAGAGCAATCAGCCCCAGCATTTT
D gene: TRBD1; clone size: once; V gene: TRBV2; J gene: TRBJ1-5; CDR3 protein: CASSIPGTGQVLGNQPQHF; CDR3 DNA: TGTGCCAGCAGTATCCCCGGGACAGGGCAAGTTTTGGGCAATCAGCCCCAGCATTTT
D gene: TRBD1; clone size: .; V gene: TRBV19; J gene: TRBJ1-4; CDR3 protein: CASSLGTGYEKLFF; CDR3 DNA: TGTGCCAGTAGTCTCGGGACAGGTTATGAAAAACTGTTTTTT
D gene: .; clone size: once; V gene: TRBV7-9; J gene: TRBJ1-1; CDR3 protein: CASSFTDNTEAFF; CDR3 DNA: TGTGCCAGCAGCTTTACAGATAACACTGAAGCTTTCTTT
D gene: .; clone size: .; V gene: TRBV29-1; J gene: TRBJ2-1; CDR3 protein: CSVPPGVPDNEQFF; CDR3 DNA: TGCAGCGTCCCCCCGGGAGTTCCGGACAATGAGCAGTTCTTC
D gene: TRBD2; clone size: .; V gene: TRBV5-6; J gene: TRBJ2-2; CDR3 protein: CAGRTSGGQNTGELFF; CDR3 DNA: TGTGCCGGTCGGACTAGCGGGGGTCAGAACACCGGGGAGCTGTTTTTT
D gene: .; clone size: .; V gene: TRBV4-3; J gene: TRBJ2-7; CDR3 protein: CASSQDPSSSYEQYF; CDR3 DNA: TGCGCCAGCAGCCAAGACCCCTCCAGTTCCTACGAGCAGTACTTC
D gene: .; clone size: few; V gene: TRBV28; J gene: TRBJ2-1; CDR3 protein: CASSLGPGVYNEQFF; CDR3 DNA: TGTGCCAGCAGTTTGGGACCAGGGGTATACAATGAGCAGTTCTTC
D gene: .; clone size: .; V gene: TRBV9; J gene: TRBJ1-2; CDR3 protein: CASSSYREGRNYGYTF; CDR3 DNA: TGTGCCAGCAGCTCCTACAGGGAAGGTCGGAACTATGGCTACACCTTC
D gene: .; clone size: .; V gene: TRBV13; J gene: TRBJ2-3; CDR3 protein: CASSLTWDAGTDTQYF; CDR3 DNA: TGTGCCAGCAGCTTAACTTGGGATGCGGGGACAGATACGCAGTATTTT
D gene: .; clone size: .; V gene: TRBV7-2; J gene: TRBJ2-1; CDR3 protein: CASSLDGGQFF; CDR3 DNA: TGTGCCAGCAGCTTAGACGGCGGGCAGTTCTTC
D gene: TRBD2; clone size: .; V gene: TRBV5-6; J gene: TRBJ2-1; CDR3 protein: CASSLRVGGPRNEQFF; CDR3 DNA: TGTGCCAGCAGCTTGAGGGTGGGAGGGCCCAGGAATGAGCAGTTCTTC
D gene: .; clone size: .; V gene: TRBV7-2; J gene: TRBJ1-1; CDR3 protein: CASSWAGTMNTEAFF; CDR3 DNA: TGTGCCAGCAGCTGGGCGGGGACCATGAACACTGAAGCTTTCTTT
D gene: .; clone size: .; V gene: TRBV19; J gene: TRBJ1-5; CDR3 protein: CASSIDFIKGFVDQPQHF; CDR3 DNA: TGTGCCAGTAGTATAGATTTCATTAAGGGGTTCGTGGATCAGCCCCAGCATTTT
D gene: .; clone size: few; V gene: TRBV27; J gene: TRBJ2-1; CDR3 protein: CASSLIAGSPYNEQFF; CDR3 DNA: TGTGCCAGCAGTTTAATCGCCGGGTCCCCCTACAATGAGCAGTTCTTC